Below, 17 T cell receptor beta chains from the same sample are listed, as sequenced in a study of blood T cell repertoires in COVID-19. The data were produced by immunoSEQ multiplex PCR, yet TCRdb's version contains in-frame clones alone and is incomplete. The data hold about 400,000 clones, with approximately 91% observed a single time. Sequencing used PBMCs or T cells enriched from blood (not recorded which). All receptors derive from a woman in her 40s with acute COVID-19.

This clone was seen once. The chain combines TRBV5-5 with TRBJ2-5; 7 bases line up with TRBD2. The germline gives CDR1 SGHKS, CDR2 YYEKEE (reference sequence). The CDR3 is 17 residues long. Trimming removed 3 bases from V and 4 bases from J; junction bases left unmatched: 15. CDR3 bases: TGTGCCAGCAGCTGCCCTAGGGAGCGGGGCTGGACAGAGACCCAGTACTTC. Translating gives CASSCPRERGWTETQYF.

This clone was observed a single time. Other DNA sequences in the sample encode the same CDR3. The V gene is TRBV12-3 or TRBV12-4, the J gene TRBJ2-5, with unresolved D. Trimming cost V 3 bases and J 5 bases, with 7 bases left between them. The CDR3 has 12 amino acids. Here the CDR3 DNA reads TGTGCCAGCAGTTTCCCTCGGGAGACCCAGTACTTC. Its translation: CASSFPRETQYF.

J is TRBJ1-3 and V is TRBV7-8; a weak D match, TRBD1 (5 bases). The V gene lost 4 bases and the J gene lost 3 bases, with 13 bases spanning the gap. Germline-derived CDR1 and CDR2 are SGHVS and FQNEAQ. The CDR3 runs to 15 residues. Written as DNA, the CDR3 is TGTGCCAGCAGCTATGATACAGGTGATGGAAACACCATATATTTT. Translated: CASSYDTGDGNTIYF.

The CDR3 DNA sequence: TGTGCCAGCAGTGACCCAAAACGGGGCAATCAGCCCCAGCATTTT. Protein: CASSDPKRGNQPQHF. The chain carries TRBV6-4 and TRBJ1-5; D is undetermined. In germline, CDR1 is MRHNA, CDR2 SNTAGT. CDR3 length: 15 amino acids. Trimming removed 2 bases from V and 2 bases from J, with 10 bases in between.

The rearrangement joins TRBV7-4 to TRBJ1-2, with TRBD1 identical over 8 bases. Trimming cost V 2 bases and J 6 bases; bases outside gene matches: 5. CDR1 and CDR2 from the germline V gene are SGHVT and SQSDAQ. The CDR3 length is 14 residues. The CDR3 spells CASSLPDRGHGYTF. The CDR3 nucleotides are TGTGCCAGCAGCTTACCCGACAGGGGTCATGGCTACACCTTC.

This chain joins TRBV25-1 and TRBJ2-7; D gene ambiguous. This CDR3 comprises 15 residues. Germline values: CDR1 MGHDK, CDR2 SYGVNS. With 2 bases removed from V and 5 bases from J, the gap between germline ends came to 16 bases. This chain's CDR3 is CASSEGAFGGNEQYF. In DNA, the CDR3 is TGTGCCAGCAGTGAAGGCGCCTTCGGCGGCAACGAGCAGTACTTC.

CDR3 protein: CASLPLLAGETQYF. The CDR3 region has the DNA TGTGCCAGCTTACCGTTACTAGCGGGAGAGACCCAGTACTTC. The chain has TRBV5-5 and TRBJ2-5; 9 bases agree with TRBD2. The CDR3 sequence is 14 residues long. The V gene end was trimmed by 7 bases and the J gene end by 4 bases; junction bases not matched to a gene: 8. Germline V gene data show CDR1 as SGHKS and CDR2 as YYEKEE (reference sequence).

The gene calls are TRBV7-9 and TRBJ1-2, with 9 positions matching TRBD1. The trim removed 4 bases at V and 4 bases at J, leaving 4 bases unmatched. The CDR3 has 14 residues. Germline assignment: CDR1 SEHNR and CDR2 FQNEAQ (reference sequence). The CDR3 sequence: CASSYGTGIYGYTF. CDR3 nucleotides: TGTGCCAGCAGCTATGGGACAGGGATCTATGGCTACACCTTC.

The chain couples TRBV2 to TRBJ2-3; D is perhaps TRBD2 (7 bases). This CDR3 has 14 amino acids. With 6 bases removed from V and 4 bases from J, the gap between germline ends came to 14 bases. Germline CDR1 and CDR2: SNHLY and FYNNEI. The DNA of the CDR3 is TGTGCCAGCAGCTCGGGGGAGGGGGCAGATACGCAGTATTTT. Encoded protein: CASSSGEGADTQYF.

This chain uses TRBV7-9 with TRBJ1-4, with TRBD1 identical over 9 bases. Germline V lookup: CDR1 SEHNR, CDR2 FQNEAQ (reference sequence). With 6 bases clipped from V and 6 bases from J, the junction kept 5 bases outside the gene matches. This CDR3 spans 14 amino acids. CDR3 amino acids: CASSIRTGDEKLFF. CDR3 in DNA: TGTGCCAGCAGTATCCGGACAGGGGATGAAAAACTGTTTTTT.

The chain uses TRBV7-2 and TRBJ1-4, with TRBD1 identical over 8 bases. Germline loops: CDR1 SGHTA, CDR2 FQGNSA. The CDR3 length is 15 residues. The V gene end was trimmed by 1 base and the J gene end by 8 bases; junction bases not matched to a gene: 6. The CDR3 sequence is CASSLGAGGREKLFF. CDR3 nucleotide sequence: TGTGCCAGCAGCTTAGGAGCAGGGGGCCGGGAAAAACTGTTTTTT.

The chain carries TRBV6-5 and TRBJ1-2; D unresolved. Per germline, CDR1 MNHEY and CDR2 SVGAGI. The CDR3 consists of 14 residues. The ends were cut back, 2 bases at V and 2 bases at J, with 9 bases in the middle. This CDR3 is CASSYRETNYGYTF. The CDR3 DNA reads TGTGCCAGCAGTTACCGGGAAACAAACTATGGCTACACCTTC.

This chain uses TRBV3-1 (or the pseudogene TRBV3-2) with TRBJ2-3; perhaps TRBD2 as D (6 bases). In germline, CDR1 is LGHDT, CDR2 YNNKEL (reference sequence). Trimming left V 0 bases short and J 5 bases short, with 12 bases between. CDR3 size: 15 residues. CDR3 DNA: TGTGCCAGCAGCCAAGATTTCGGGGGTCAAGATACGCAGTATTTT. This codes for CASSQDFGGQDTQYF.

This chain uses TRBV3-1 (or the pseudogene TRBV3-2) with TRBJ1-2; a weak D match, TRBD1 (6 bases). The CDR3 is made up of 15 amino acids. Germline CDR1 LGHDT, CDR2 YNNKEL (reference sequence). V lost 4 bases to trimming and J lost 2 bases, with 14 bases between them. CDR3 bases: TGTGCCAGCAGCCCTCGGACAGACTCCAACTATGGCTACACCTTC. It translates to CASSPRTDSNYGYTF.

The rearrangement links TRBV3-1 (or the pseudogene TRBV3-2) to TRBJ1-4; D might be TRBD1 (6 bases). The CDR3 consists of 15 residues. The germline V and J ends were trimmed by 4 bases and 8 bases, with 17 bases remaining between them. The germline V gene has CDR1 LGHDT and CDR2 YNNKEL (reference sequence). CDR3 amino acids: CASSPASGGGEKLFF. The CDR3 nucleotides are TGTGCCAGCAGCCCAGCATCTGGGGGCGGGGAAAAACTGTTTTTT.

The CDR3 sequence: CASSERAPRGGDPQGNQPQHF. In nucleotides, the CDR3 is TGTGCCAGCAGTGAAAGGGCCCCTCGGGGTGGGGATCCACAGGGGAATCAGCCCCAGCATTTT. The genes are TRBV6-1 and TRBJ1-5; 7 bases map to TRBD1. This CDR3 spans 21 amino acids. Losses at the gene ends were 2 bases for V and 4 bases for J; bases not matched to a gene: 23. Germline lookup yields CDR1 MNHNS and CDR2 SASEGT.

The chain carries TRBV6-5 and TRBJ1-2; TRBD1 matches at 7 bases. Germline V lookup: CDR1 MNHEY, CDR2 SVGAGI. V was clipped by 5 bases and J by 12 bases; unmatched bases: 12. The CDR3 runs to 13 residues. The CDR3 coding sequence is TGTGCCAGCAGTCAACTTACAGGGGTGGAAGACACCTTC. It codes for CASSQLTGVEDTF.